The 11 T cell receptor beta chains below were found in one sample sequenced in a study of a mutant IDH1 vaccine in newly diagnosed glioma. Time point described: baseline, week 1 (first vaccination visit). As for treatment: pre-vaccination baseline after standard-of-care therapy. The assay was immunoSEQ multiplex PCR, and TCRdb's table has in-frame clones only and misses some. The sample lists over 80,000 clones, approximately 90% occurring once. The specimen was PBMCs, collected from a glioma patient treated with radiotherapy, temozolomide or both. These receptor sequences come from a woman aged 45 to 65 with glioma.

The rearrangement joins TRBV7-9 to TRBJ2-4, with TRBD1 matching 9 bases. Germline V gives CDR1 SEHNR, CDR2 FQNEAQ (reference sequence). CDR3 length: 15 residues. The J segment lost 4 bases and the V segment lost 2 bases, leaving 3 bases of the junction unmatched. The DNA of the CDR3 is TGTGCCAGCAGCTTACCGGGACAGGGTAAAAACATTCAGTACTTC. It codes for CASSLPGQGKNIQYF.

The CDR3 region has the DNA TGCGCCAGCAGCCCTCCGGGACTAGCGGGCACAGATACGCAGTATTTT. This encodes CASSPPGLAGTDTQYF. The V call is TRBV5-1, the J call TRBJ2-3; 11 positions agree with TRBD2. V shed 4 bases and J 1 base; nucleotides not matched to a gene: 5. This CDR3 is 16 amino acids long. The germline V gene has CDR1 SGHRS and CDR2 YFSETQ.

This clone was detected a few times. J is TRBJ1-2 and V is TRBV29-1; D unclear. CDR3 length: 11 amino acids. Germline assignment: CDR1 SQVTM and CDR2 ANQGSEA. Trimming took 4 bases from V and 2 from J, leaving 5 bases between them. In DNA form, the CDR3 reads TGCAGCGTTGCCCGGAACTATGGCTACACCTTC. It specifies CSVARNYGYTF.

The gene calls are TRBV7-3 and TRBJ2-1; the D is unclear. The V end was cut by 2 bases, the J end by 7 bases, with 9 bases between. Germline values: CDR1 SGHTA, CDR2 FQGTGA. The CDR3 is 13 residues long. The CDR3 reads CASSLSIGNEQFF. The CDR3 nucleotides are TGTGCCAGCAGCTTATCGATCGGAAATGAGCAGTTCTTC.

This chain uses TRBV18 with TRBJ2-5, with TRBD2 identical over 11 bases. Near its end, the DNA agrees better with TRBJ2-7, so the J call may be wrong. Germline V gene sequence: CDR1 KGHSH, CDR2 LQKENI. The CDR3 runs to 17 residues. The CDR3: CASSPLAGLADTYEQYF. In DNA, the CDR3 is TGTGCCAGCTCACCACTCGCGGGACTAGCGGATACCTACGAGCAGTACTTC.

The chain uses TRBV28 and TRBJ1-2, with 11 bases identical to TRBD1. The CDR3 is 14 residues long. Germline V gives CDR1 MDHEN, CDR2 SYDVKM. The V gene end was trimmed by 7 bases and the J gene end by 8 bases; junction bases not matched to a gene: 9. The CDR3 region is CASTPGTGGSGYTF. The CDR3 DNA sequence: TGTGCCAGCACCCCCGGGACAGGGGGTTCAGGCTACACCTTC.

The V and J genes are TRBV6-1 and TRBJ2-1; D gene ambiguous. Germline values: CDR1 MNHNS, CDR2 SASEGT. The CDR3 is 12 residues long. Trimming shortened V by 3 bases and J by 4 bases, and 4 bases separated the two germline ends. Here the CDR3 DNA reads TGTGCCAGCAGTGACAGATACAATGAGCAGTTCTTC. The encoded protein is CASSDRYNEQFF.

The gene calls are TRBV29-1 and TRBJ1-1; 7 bases fit TRBD1. Germline V CDR1 and CDR2: SQVTM, ANQGSEA. After removal of 3 bases from V and 4 bases from J, the junction contained 5 bases not matched to a gene. This CDR3 comprises 13 residues. CDR3 in DNA: TGCAGCGTTGAGAAGGGGGCGCTCACTGAAGCTTTCTTT. Its protein product is CSVEKGALTEAFF.

The chain employs TRBV11-2 and TRBJ2-7; D is perhaps TRBD2 (6 bases). The CDR3 sequence is 16 residues long. From germline, CDR1 is SGHAT and CDR2 FQNNGV. Trimming pared 4 bases from V and 4 bases from J, leaving 20 bases between. The CDR3 reads CASSSGGGTGWYEQYF. CDR3 nucleotides: TGTGCCAGCAGCTCCGGTGGGGGGACTGGTTGGTACGAGCAGTACTTC.

The genes are TRBV14 and TRBJ1-2; 9 bases match TRBD1. J was trimmed by 5 bases and V by 4 bases; bases with no gene match: 8. CDR1 and CDR2 (germline): SGHDN, FVKESK. The CDR3 is made up of 15 amino acids. CDR3 bases: TGTGCCAGCAGCCCCCCGGGACAGGGAATTTATGGCTACACCTTC. Its protein is CASSPPGQGIYGYTF.

This chain uses TRBV4-2 with TRBJ2-1, with D perhaps being TRBD1 or TRBD2 (7 bases each). The CDR3 runs to 16 residues. The germline CDR1 and CDR2 sequences are LGHNA and YNFKEQ. V was trimmed by 1 base and J by 2 bases, leaving 12 bases between them. DNA for the CDR3: TGTGCCAGCAGCCAAGGACAGGGAGGGCCCTACAATGAGCAGTTCTTC. It codes for CASSQGQGGPYNEQFF.